A single sample is the source of the 22 T cell receptor beta chains below, sequenced in a study of OX40 agonist ivuxolimab in advanced cancers. TCRdb keeps only in-frame clones here, not all; method: immunoSEQ multiplex PCR. The sample has tens of thousands of clones, around 85% seen once; the top ten hold about 35%. Sequenced material: CD4+ or CD8+ T cells sorted from blood, taken in a trial of the OX40 agonist ivuxolimab. The receptor set was obtained from an adult with an advanced solid tumor such as melanoma, head and neck, liver or kidney cancer.

This clone was recorded a few times. The chain recombines TRBV7-9 with TRBJ2-5, with D maybe TRBD1 (6 bases). V was clipped by 5 bases and J by 5 bases, with 18 bases between them. Per germline, CDR1 SEHNR and CDR2 FQNEAQ (reference sequence). There are 15 residues in the CDR3. CDR3 protein: CASSPQTGQRETQYF. The CDR3 DNA is TGTGCCAGCAGCCCCCAGACAGGCCAGCGGGAGACCCAGTACTTC.

Details on this clone: One end of the junction does not line up with germline, which may come from a read error. CDR3 sequence reads: CASSLNRNEKLFF. In DNA form, the CDR3 reads TGTGCTAGCAGCTTAAACCGTAATGAAAAACTGTTTTTT. The chain employs TRBV7-7 and TRBJ1-4; no clear D gene. This CDR3 is 13 amino acids long. The germline gives CDR1 SSHAT, CDR2 FNYEAQ (reference sequence).

The chain couples TRBV6-5 to TRBJ1-3; tentatively, D is TRBD1 (5 bases). Germline lookup yields CDR1 MNHEY and CDR2 SVGAGI. Between the trimmed V and J ends, which lost 0 bases and 0 bases, there was a span of 9 bases. CDR3 length equals 16 residues. CDR3 protein: CASSYSGGVSGNTIYF. Here the CDR3 DNA reads TGTGCCAGCAGTTACTCGGGGGGGGTCTCTGGAAACACCATATATTTT.

The chain couples TRBV5-4 to TRBJ1-6; D might be TRBD1 (5 bases). The germline V gene has CDR1 SGHNT and CDR2 YYREEE (reference sequence). The ends were cut back, 0 bases at V and 6 bases at J, with 7 bases in the middle. The CDR3 runs 14 residues. The CDR3 nucleotides read TGTGCCAGCAGCTTGGCAGGGATTAATTCACCCCTCCACTTT. Its protein product is CASSLAGINSPLHF.

The V and J genes are TRBV7-9 and TRBJ2-3; D gene ambiguous. The CDR3 length is 15 residues. Germline CDR1 is SEHNR and CDR2 is FQNEAQ (reference sequence). V gave up 1 base and J gave up 0 bases, with 8 bases separating them. CDR3 nucleotides: TGTGCCAGCAGCTTAGTTGACGGAAGCACAGATACGCAGTATTTT. Translating it yields CASSLVDGSTDTQYF.

V is TRBV5-4 and J is TRBJ2-3; D call uncertain. The CDR3 runs to 13 residues. The germline V gene encodes CDR1 SGHNT and CDR2 YYREEE (reference sequence). The V end lost 1 base, the J end lost 4 bases, and 7 bases lay between the germline ends. CDR3 amino acids: CASSLWPADTQYF. CDR3 sequence (DNA): TGTGCCAGCAGCTTGTGGCCGGCAGATACGCAGTATTTT.

This CDR3 is CASSDEEFETQYF. In nucleotides, the CDR3 is TGTGCCAGCAGTGACGAGGAGTTTGAGACCCAGTACTTC. The rearrangement links TRBV2 to TRBJ2-5; D ambiguous. This CDR3 has 13 amino acids. V dropped 3 bases and J dropped 5 bases, with 10 bases sitting between them. The germline CDR1 and CDR2 sequences are SNHLY and FYNNEI. The full variable domain, rest sourced from reference TRBV2 and TRBJ2-5, is EPEVTQTPSHQVTQMGQEVILRCVPISNHLYFYWYRQILGQKVEFLVSFYNNEISEKSEIFDDQFSVERPDGSNFTLKIRSTKLEDSAMYFCASSDEEFETQYFGPGTRLLVL.

This clone was found a few times. The rearrangement joins TRBV30 to TRBJ2-7; 10 nucleotides line up with TRBD1. The CDR3 sequence is 14 residues long. CDR1 is GTSNPN and CDR2 is SVGIG in the germline V gene (reference sequence). The V and J ends lost 3 bases and 5 bases, in that order; junction bases with no gene match: 7. CDR3 in amino acids: CAWSAGQGWDEQYF. In DNA form, the CDR3 reads TGTGCCTGGAGCGCGGGACAGGGGTGGGACGAGCAGTACTTC.

The genes are TRBV19 and TRBJ2-7; 7 bases are a match to TRBD1. Germline trimming cut 5 bases from V and 8 bases from J; bases unmatched to any gene: 6. The germline gives CDR1 LNHDA, CDR2 SQIVND (reference sequence). The CDR3 extends over 12 amino acids. The CDR3 nucleotides read TGTGCCAGTAGTTCTCAGGGGGTCAAGCAGTACTTC. Translating gives CASSSQGVKQYF.

This clone was observed once. The chain recombines TRBV5-8 with TRBJ2-3; weak D call: TRBD2 (5 bases). Germline CDR1 reads SGHTS; CDR2 reads YDEGEE. CDR3 size: 15 residues. Trimming shortened V by 2 bases and J by 1 base, and 11 bases separated the two germline ends. CDR3 residues: CASSLRGRGTDTQYF. CDR3 DNA sequence: TGTGCCAGCAGCTTACGGGGTAGGGGCACAGATACGCAGTATTTT. Supplemented by reference TRBV5-8 and TRBJ2-3, the full variable domain reads EAGVTQSPTHLIKTRGQQATLRCSPISGHTSVYWYQQALGLGLQFLLWYDEGEERNRGNFPPRFSGRQFPNYSSELNVNALELEDSALYLCASSLRGRGTDTQYFGPGTRLTVL.

The rearrangement links TRBV9 to TRBJ1-5, with a tentative D call TRBD1 (6 bases). V lost 8 bases, J lost 1 base, and 13 bases lay in between. In germline, CDR1 is SGDLS, CDR2 YYNGEE. The CDR3 is 14 amino acids. CDR3 coding DNA: TGTGCCAGTGGGGGGCAGGGGAGCAATCAGCCCCAGCATTTT. Protein: CASGGQGSNQPQHF.

The chain has TRBV4-1 and TRBJ2-7; the D gene could be TRBD1 or TRBD2 (7 bases each). The CDR3 extends over 15 amino acids. The germline CDR1 and CDR2 sequences are MGHRA and YSYEKL. V was cut by 5 bases and J by 7 bases, with 21 bases left in between. CDR3 sequence (DNA): TGCGCCAGCAGCGCAGTGGGGGGGACAGTGGAAGAGCAGTACTTC. The encoded protein is CASSAVGGTVEEQYF.

This chain links TRBV5-4 with TRBJ2-1; D not resolved. Germline CDR1 is SGHNT and CDR2 is YYREEE (reference sequence). Trimming shortened V by 0 bases and J by 7 bases, and 11 bases separated the two germline ends. CDR3 length: 14 amino acids. CDR3 sequence (DNA): TGTGCCAGCAGCTTGGAGGGTAGAATGAATGAGCAGTTCTTC. Amino acid sequence: CASSLEGRMNEQFF.

This chain joins TRBV11-3 and TRBJ2-7, with D possibly TRBD2 on 5 matching bases. CDR3 size: 14 residues. V shed 5 bases and J shed 5 bases, with 16 bases lying between them. The germline CDR1 and CDR2 sequences are SGHNT and YENEEA. CDR3 bases: TGTGCCAGCAGCGTCGGTGAGGGCGTGAACGAGCAGTACTTC. Amino acids: CASSVGEGVNEQYF.

The table lists this clone with a few counts. The chain joins TRBV7-9 to TRBJ2-7; perhaps TRBD1 as D (5 bases). Germline V CDR1 and CDR2: SEHNR, FQNEAQ (reference sequence). V was trimmed by 6 bases and J by 0 bases, leaving 9 bases between them. The CDR3 spans 13 residues. The CDR3 DNA is TGTGCCAGCAGGGGGCCCAGCTCCTACGAGCAGTACTTC. Translated, it gives CASRGPSSYEQYF. The full variable domain, completed using reference TRBV7-9 and TRBJ2-7, is DTGVSQNPRHKITKRGQNVTFRCDPISEHNRLYWYRQTLGQGPEFLTYFQNEAQLEKSRLLSDRFSAERPKGSFSTLEIQRTEQGDSAMYLCASRGPSSYEQYFGPGTRLTVT.

The V gene is TRBV19, the J gene TRBJ2-1; 13 bases fit TRBD2. The CDR3 length is 15 residues. The V gene's germline CDR1 is LNHDA and CDR2 SQIVND (reference sequence). J was trimmed by 5 bases and V by 5 bases; bases with no gene match: 3. The CDR3 DNA reads as TGTGCCAGTAGTGCACTAGCGGGAGGGGACAATGAGCAGTTCTTC. Residues: CASSALAGGDNEQFF.

The V gene is TRBV6-6, the J gene TRBJ2-1; weak D call: TRBD2 (7 bases). Germline V CDR1 and CDR2: MNHNY, SVGAGI (reference sequence). V was shortened by 11 bases and J by 8 bases, with 22 bases between the two germline ends. The CDR3 extends over 14 amino acids. CDR3 coding DNA: TGTGCCTCGCGTCCGGGAAGGGGGGGTGATGAGCAGTTCTTC. Translating it yields CASRPGRGGDEQFF.

The chain couples TRBV5-4 to TRBJ2-5, with D possibly being TRBD1 (6 bases). Trimming pared 3 bases from V and 3 bases from J, leaving 12 bases between. This CDR3 comprises 14 residues. Germline V gives CDR1 SGHNT, CDR2 YYREEE (reference sequence). CDR3 region: CASSSTGLEETQYF. In DNA form, the CDR3 reads TGTGCCAGCAGCTCTACAGGGTTAGAAGAGACCCAGTACTTC.

The chain recombines TRBV19 with TRBJ2-7; possibly TRBD1 for D (7 bases). Trimming removed 3 bases at V and 3 bases at J, with 15 bases between. Germline-derived CDR1 and CDR2 are LNHDA and SQIVND (reference sequence). The CDR3 has 15 amino acids. CDR3: CASSMSGRGDYEQYF. CDR3 nucleotide sequence: TGTGCCAGTAGTATGTCGGGCAGGGGGGACTACGAGCAGTACTTC.

This clone was observed once. The J gene is TRBJ2-5, the V gene TRBV21-1; TRBD1 is the table's D call, not checked against the DNA. TRBV21-1 is a recognized pseudogene. The CDR3 extends over 16 amino acids. CDR3 in DNA: TGTGCCAGCAGCAAAGCGGGAAGGGGAACACTCGAGACCCAGTACTTC. Translation: CASSKAGRGTLETQYF.

This clone was recorded only once. The chain employs TRBV4-2 and TRBJ2-1; TRBD2 agrees at 9 bases. The CDR3 is 16 amino acids. Germline trimming cut 1 base from V and 7 bases from J; bases unmatched to any gene: 8. The germline V gene encodes CDR1 LGHNA and CDR2 YNFKEQ. CDR3 residues: CASSQASSGGRNEQFF. The CDR3 DNA reads as TGTGCCAGCAGCCAAGCAAGTAGCGGGGGCCGGAATGAGCAGTTCTTC.

The chain uses TRBV2 and TRBJ2-5; D unclear. This CDR3 is 13 amino acids long. Trimming took 8 bases from V and 4 from J, leaving 14 bases between them. The V gene's germline CDR1 is SNHLY and CDR2 FYNNEI. The CDR3 region has the DNA TGTGCCAGCTATTCTACGGTAGGAGAGACCCAGTACTTC. The encoded protein is CASYSTVGETQYF.